This entry describes one T cell receptor beta chain. Its target is unknown. V shed 5 bases, J shed 4 bases, and the junction held 5 bases outside the gene matches. This CDR3 is built from 15 residues. Germline values: CDR1 MNHEY, CDR2 SMNVEV (reference sequence). The data derive from a study of CD8 T cells in ankylosing spondylitis. Study-wide results and limits: Significant enrichment of disease-linked clones was reported in matched ankylosing spondylitis synovial fluid. As for the disease-linked clones, they showed a CD8+ phenotype and occurred at relatively low frequencies in peripheral blood. A subset of motif variants has previously been described in the synovial fluid and blood of reactive arthritis.

MiXCR, applied by TCRdb to the 5' RACE reads, yields one record per CDR3 protein. In the table there are fewer than 180,000 distinct CDR3 sequences, around 45% of which are singletons. V usage is TRBV27 and J usage is TRBJ2-1; 10 nucleotides match TRBD2. This TCR derives from a male donor with ankylosing spondylitis. Source material: synovial fluid, either unsorted or a sorted T cell fraction (not recorded which). The CDR3 sequence is CASSTGTSAYNEQFF. CDR3 in DNA: TGTGCCAGCAGTACCGGGACTAGCGCTTACAATGAGCAGTTCTTC.